This T cell receptor beta chain was identified in a study of blood T cell repertoires in COVID-19. Study-level information: The origin of the acute and convalescent COVID-19 samples was the United States, Italy and Spain. From T cells, B-cell-depleted T cells, or PBMCs came the material, which was cDNA or gDNA.

As processed by the authors: Researchers report that nucleated cell counts were estimated from reference gene primer amplification. Produced via immunoSEQ multiplex PCR; TCRdb's table is partial and in-frame only. D and trimming come from the DNA, and the V and J calls and clone size come from that table. Found here are a few hundred thousand clones, over 85% of them singletons; the top ten hold about 3.9%. The V end lost 5 bases, the J end lost 5 bases, and 12 bases lay between the germline ends. Germline CDR1 reads MNHEY; CDR2 reads SMNVEV (reference sequence). This CDR3 spans 13 amino acids. This receptor was obtained from a woman aged 60 to 75 with COVID-19, enrolled during active disease. The sequenced sample consisted of peripheral blood. This sequence joins TRBV27 and TRBJ2-5, with D maybe TRBD2 (5 bases). In nucleotides, the CDR3 is TGTGCCAGCAGTGGACTGCCTTGGGAGACCCAGTACTTC. Amino acid sequence: CASSGLPWETQYF.